This T cell receptor (beta chain) was profiled in a study of T cells expressing NK-cell markers. TCRdb reprocessed the 5' RACE reads, with one entry per CDR3 protein and no DNA. The table for this sample gives about 450,000 distinct CDR3 sequences. The CDR3 totals 12 residues. Germline lookup yields CDR1 SQVTM and CDR2 ANQGSEA. This chain links TRBV29-1 with TRBJ1-2. Material for sequencing was blood T cells: a sorted CD56 or NKG2C T cell subset, CD4+ or CD8+ T cells, or bulk PBMC T cells (not recorded which). This TCR was sampled from a woman between 18 and 70 years old in good health. CDR3 protein: CSVQNPNYGYTF.